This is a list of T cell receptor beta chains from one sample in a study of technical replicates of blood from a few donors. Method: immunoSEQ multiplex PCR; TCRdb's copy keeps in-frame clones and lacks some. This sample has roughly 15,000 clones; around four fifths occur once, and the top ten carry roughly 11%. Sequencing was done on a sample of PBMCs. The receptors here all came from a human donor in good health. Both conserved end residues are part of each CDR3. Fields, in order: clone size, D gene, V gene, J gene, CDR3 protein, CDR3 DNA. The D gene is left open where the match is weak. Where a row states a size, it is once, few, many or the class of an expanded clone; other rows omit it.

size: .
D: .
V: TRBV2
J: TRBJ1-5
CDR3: CASSAEQGRGNQPQHF
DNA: TGTGCCAGCAGTGCAGAACAGGGCCGAGGAAATCAGCCCCAGCATTTT

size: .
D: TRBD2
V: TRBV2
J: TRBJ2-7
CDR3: CASSDPGLAYEQYF
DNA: TGTGCCAGCAGTGACCCGGGACTAGCCTACGAGCAGTACTTC

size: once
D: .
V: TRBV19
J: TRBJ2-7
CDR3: CASSLQEGDSYEQYF
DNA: TGTGCCAGTAGTCTCCAAGAGGGGGACTCCTACGAGCAGTACTTC

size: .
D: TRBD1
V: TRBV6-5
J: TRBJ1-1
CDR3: CASSYSNQGAAEAFF
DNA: TGTGCCAGCAGTTACTCGAACCAGGGGGCAGCTGAAGCTTTCTTT

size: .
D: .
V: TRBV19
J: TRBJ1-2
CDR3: CASSIDPRGLSNYGYTF
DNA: TGTGCCAGTAGTATAGACCCCAGGGGCCTCTCTAACTATGGCTACACCTTC

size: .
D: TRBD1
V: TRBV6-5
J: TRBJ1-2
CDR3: CASRQQGNYGYTF
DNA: TGTGCCAGCAGACAACAGGGGAACTATGGCTACACCTTC

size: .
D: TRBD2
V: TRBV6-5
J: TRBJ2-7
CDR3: CASSTRGGVGYEQYF
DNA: TGTGCCAGCAGTACCCGCGGGGGAGTAGGGTACGAGCAGTACTTC

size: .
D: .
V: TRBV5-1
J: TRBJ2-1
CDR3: CASSPGGPNEQFF
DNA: TGCGCCAGCAGCCCAGGAGGGCCTAATGAGCAGTTCTTC

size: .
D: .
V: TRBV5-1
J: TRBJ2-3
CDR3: CASGAQGRTDTQYF
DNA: TGCGCCAGCGGGGCACAGGGACGCACAGATACGCAGTATTTT

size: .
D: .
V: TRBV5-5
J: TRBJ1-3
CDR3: CASSWTVRSSGNTIYF
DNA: TGTGCCAGCAGCTGGACTGTTAGGTCCTCTGGAAACACCATATATTTT

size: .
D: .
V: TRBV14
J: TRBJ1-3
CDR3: CASSQRDPGTGGSGNTIYF
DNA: TGTGCCAGCAGCCAAAGGGATCCCGGGACGGGAGGCTCTGGAAACACCATATATTTT

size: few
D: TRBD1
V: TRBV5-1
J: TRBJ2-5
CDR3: CASSPGGDRAVQETQYF
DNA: TGCGCCAGCAGCCCGGGTGGGGACAGGGCAGTTCAAGAGACCCAGTACTTC

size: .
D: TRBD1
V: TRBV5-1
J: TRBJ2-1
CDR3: CASSATTGGGSDEQFF
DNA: TGCGCCAGCAGCGCGACGACAGGGGGCGGGTCGGATGAGCAGTTCTTC

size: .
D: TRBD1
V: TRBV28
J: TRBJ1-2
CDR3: CASSIYRGGYTF
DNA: TGTGCCAGCAGTATATACAGGGGCGGCTACACCTTC

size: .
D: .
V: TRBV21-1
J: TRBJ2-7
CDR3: CASSKGVWGQKHYEQYF
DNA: TGTGCCAGCAGCAAAGGGGTTTGGGGACAAAAGCACTACGAGCAGTACTTC

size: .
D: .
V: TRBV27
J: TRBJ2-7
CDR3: CAIRRVGSYEQYF
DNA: TGTGCCATTCGGAGGGTTGGCTCCTACGAGCAGTACTTC

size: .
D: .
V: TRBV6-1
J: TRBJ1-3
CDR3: CASSEGQGFGNTIYF
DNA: TGTGCCAGCAGTGAAGGGCAGGGTTTTGGAAACACCATATATTTT

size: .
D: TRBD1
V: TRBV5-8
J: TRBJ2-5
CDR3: CASSLWTGMETQYF
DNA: TGTGCCAGCAGCTTGTGGACAGGGATGGAGACCCAGTACTTC

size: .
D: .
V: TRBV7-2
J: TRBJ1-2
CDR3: CASSPMGASYGYTF
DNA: TGTGCCAGCAGCCCCATGGGGGCTTCCTATGGCTACACCTTC

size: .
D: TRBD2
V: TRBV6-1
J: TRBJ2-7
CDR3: CASMNSGLSYEQYF
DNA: TGTGCCAGCATGAATAGCGGGCTCTCCTACGAGCAGTACTTC

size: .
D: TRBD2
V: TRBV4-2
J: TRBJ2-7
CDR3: CASSQARGTSGRTYEQYF
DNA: TGTGCCAGCAGCCAAGCACGGGGGACTAGCGGGAGGACCTACGAGCAGTACTTC

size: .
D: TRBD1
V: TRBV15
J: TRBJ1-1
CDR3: CATSRDLGQSNTEAFF
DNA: TGTGCCACCAGCAGAGATCTGGGACAGTCGAACACTGAAGCTTTCTTT

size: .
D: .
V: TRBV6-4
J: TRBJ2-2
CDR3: CASREGGDTGELFF
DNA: TGTGCCAGCCGCGAGGGGGGGGACACCGGGGAGCTGTTTTTT

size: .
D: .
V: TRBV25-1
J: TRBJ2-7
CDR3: CASSEIGRGGEQYF
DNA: TGTGCCAGCAGTGAAATAGGCAGGGGCGGCGAGCAGTACTTC

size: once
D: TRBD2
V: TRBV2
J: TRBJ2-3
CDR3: CASRAGGTDTQYF
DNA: TGTGCCAGCAGGGCGGGAGGTACAGATACGCAGTATTTT

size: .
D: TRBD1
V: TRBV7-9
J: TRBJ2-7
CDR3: CASSLGQGFAEQYF
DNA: TGTGCCAGCAGTTTGGGACAGGGATTTGCCGAGCAGTACTTC

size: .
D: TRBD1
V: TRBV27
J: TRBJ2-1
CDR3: CASSIRGNEQFF
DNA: TGTGCCAGCAGTATCAGGGGGAATGAGCAGTTCTTC

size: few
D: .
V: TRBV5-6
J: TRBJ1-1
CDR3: CASSPGKGTWNTEAFF
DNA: TGTGCCAGCAGCCCGGGGAAGGGGACTTGGAACACTGAAGCTTTCTTT

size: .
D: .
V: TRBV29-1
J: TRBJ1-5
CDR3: CSASKGDTNQPQHF
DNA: TGCAGCGCCTCCAAGGGGGACACAAATCAGCCCCAGCATTTT

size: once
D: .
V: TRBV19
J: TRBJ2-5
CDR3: CASSIDRVETQYF
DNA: TGTGCCAGTAGTATAGACAGGGTAGAGACCCAGTACTTC

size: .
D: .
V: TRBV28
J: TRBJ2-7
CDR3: CATLGSSYEQYF
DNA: TGTGCCACCCTGGGGAGCTCCTACGAGCAGTACTTC

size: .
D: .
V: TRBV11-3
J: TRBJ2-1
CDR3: CASSPSVAGYNEQFF
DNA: TGTGCCAGCAGCCCTTCGGTTGCGGGATACAATGAGCAGTTCTTC

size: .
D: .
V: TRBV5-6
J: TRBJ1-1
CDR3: CASSSRARSTEAFF
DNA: TGTGCCAGCAGCTCCCGAGCACGGAGCACTGAAGCTTTCTTT

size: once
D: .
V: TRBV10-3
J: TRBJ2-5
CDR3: CAISRGGNQETQYF
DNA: TGTGCCATCAGCAGGGGAGGGAACCAAGAGACCCAGTACTTC

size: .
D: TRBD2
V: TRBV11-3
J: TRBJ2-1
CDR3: CASSLKGPHSGRDGNEQFF
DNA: TGTGCCAGCAGCTTAAAAGGTCCCCATAGCGGGAGGGATGGAAATGAGCAGTTCTTC

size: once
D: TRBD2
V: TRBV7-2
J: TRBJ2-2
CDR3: CASSLRGRELTGELFF
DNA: TGTGCCAGCAGCTTACGCGGGAGGGAGCTCACCGGGGAGCTGTTTTTT

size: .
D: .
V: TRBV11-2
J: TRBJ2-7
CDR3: CASSLDRGNYEQYF
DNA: TGTGCCAGCAGCTTAGATCGGGGGAACTACGAGCAGTACTTC

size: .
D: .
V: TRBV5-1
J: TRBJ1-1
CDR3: CASSRRQAGNTEAFF
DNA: TGCGCCAGCAGCCGGAGGCAGGCGGGTAACACTGAAGCTTTCTTT

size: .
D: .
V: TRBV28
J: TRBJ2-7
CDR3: CASSLPGYEQYF
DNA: TGTGCCAGCAGTTTGCCCGGCTACGAGCAGTACTTC

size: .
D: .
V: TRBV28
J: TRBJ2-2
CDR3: CATPGSGANTGELFF
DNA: TGTGCCACCCCAGGGTCGGGGGCGAACACCGGGGAGCTGTTTTTT

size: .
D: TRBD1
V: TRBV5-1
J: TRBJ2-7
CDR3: CASSPQGELSYEQYF
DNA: TGCGCCAGCAGCCCACAGGGGGAGCTGTCCTACGAGCAGTACTTC

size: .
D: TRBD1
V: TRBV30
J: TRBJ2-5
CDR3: CAWQHGTGTETQYF
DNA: TGTGCCTGGCAACACGGGACAGGGACGGAGACCCAGTACTTC

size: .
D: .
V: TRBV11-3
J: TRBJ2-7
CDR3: CASSFGTLGEQYF
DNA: TGTGCCAGCAGCTTTGGGACTCTCGGGGAGCAGTACTTC

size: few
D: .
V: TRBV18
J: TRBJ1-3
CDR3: CASSRGDSGNTIYF
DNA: TGTGCCAGCTCTCGGGGGGACTCCGGAAACACCATATATTTT

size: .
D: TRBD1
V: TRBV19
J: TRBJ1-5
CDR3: CASSGQGGQPQHF
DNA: TGTGCCAGTAGCGGACAGGGAGGACAGCCCCAGCATTTT